The rows below give T cell receptor beta chains drawn from one sample of a study of cytomegalovirus exposure and HLA in healthy donors. Using immunoSEQ multiplex PCR, the repertoire was profiled, and TCRdb retains in-frame clones only, with some absent. The sample lists 130,000 to 150,000 clones, 80% occurring once. Sequenced material: PBMCs. Source of these receptors: a male donor in good health and CMV-seronegative. CDR3s include the opening cysteine and the closing phenylalanine or tryptophan. A D gene is named only where the DNA matches it firmly. Clone size is not always given. Where it is, it says once, few, many or a class for expanded clones.

clone_size: -; d_call: -; v_call: TRBV5-1; j_call: TRBJ2-5; cdr3_nt: TGCGCCAGTGGATTCCTAGCTGGAGAAGAGACCCAGTACTTC; cdr3_aa: CASGFLAGEETQYF
clone_size: -; d_call: TRBD2; v_call: TRBV2; j_call: TRBJ2-5; cdr3_nt: TGTGCCAGCAGTGGGGGAGGGGTTGAGACCCAGTACTTC; cdr3_aa: CASSGGGVETQYF
clone_size: -; d_call: -; v_call: TRBV18; j_call: TRBJ1-2; cdr3_nt: TGTGCCAGCTCACCGGACGGGAGTGTCTATGGCTACACCTTC; cdr3_aa: CASSPDGSVYGYTF
clone_size: -; d_call: -; v_call: TRBV2; j_call: TRBJ1-3; cdr3_nt: TGTGCCAGCAGTGACCAGGGTCCTGGAAACACCATATATTTT; cdr3_aa: CASSDQGPGNTIYF
clone_size: -; d_call: -; v_call: TRBV4-1; j_call: TRBJ1-2; cdr3_nt: TGCGCCAGCAGCCAAGAGGGGCAGGCCCTCCGTGGCTACACCTTC; cdr3_aa: CASSQEGQALRGYTF
clone_size: -; d_call: TRBD1; v_call: TRBV7-2; j_call: TRBJ1-5; cdr3_nt: TGTGCCAGCAGCTTGGACAGGGGGACGACTCAGCCCCAGCATTTT; cdr3_aa: CASSLDRGTTQPQHF
clone_size: -; d_call: TRBD1; v_call: TRBV5-6; j_call: TRBJ2-5; cdr3_nt: TGTGCCAGCAGCGGCGGGACAGGCCTTCAAGAGACCCAGTACTTC; cdr3_aa: CASSGGTGLQETQYF
clone_size: -; d_call: -; v_call: TRBV11-1; j_call: TRBJ1-4; cdr3_nt: TGTGCCAGCAGCCTAGACGGGAGAGGATTTAATGAAAAACTGTTTTTT; cdr3_aa: CASSLDGRGFNEKLFF
clone_size: few; d_call: TRBD1; v_call: TRBV7-6; j_call: TRBJ1-1; cdr3_nt: TGTGCCAGCAGCCCCACGGCAGGGGGCCCCCTTAGCGATGAAGCTTTCTTT; cdr3_aa: CASSPTAGGPLSDEAFF
clone_size: -; d_call: TRBD1; v_call: TRBV30; j_call: TRBJ2-7; cdr3_nt: TGTGCCTGGAGTGTACGGGGGACAGGGGTGGCCCACGAGCAGTACTTC; cdr3_aa: CAWSVRGTGVAHEQYF
clone_size: -; d_call: -; v_call: TRBV7-9; j_call: TRBJ1-2; cdr3_nt: TGTGCCAGCAGCCTGACAGCGGGCTATGGCTACACCTTC; cdr3_aa: CASSLTAGYGYTF
clone_size: -; d_call: TRBD2; v_call: TRBV7-2; j_call: TRBJ2-7; cdr3_nt: TGTGCCAGCAGCCCCTCTAGCGGGGGGGATGGTGAGCAGTACTTC; cdr3_aa: CASSPSSGGDGEQYF
clone_size: -; d_call: TRBD1; v_call: TRBV18; j_call: TRBJ1-5; cdr3_nt: TGTGCCAGCTCCCATCGGACAGGGCGGGATCAGCCCCAGCATTTT; cdr3_aa: CASSHRTGRDQPQHF
clone_size: -; d_call: TRBD2; v_call: TRBV28; j_call: TRBJ2-3; cdr3_nt: TGTGCCAGCAGTTCACGAGGATCGGGGGGGATCACAGATACGCAGTATTTT; cdr3_aa: CASSSRGSGGITDTQYF
clone_size: -; d_call: -; v_call: TRBV4-1; j_call: TRBJ2-1; cdr3_nt: TGCGCCAGCAGCTACCCGACTCAATGGAGCTCCTACAATGAGCAGTTCTTC; cdr3_aa: CASSYPTQWSSYNEQFF
clone_size: once; d_call: -; v_call: TRBV9; j_call: TRBJ1-1; cdr3_nt: TGTGCCAGCAGCGTAGGTGACTACACTGAAGCTTTCTTT; cdr3_aa: CASSVGDYTEAFF
clone_size: -; d_call: -; v_call: TRBV9; j_call: TRBJ1-5; cdr3_nt: TGTGCCAGCAGCGCCACAGGAGGGGTGGATCAGCCCCAGCATTTT; cdr3_aa: CASSATGGVDQPQHF
clone_size: few; d_call: -; v_call: TRBV15; j_call: TRBJ2-2; cdr3_nt: TGTGCCACCAGCAGAGATCATAGCGGGGAGCTGTTTTTT; cdr3_aa: CATSRDHSGELFF
clone_size: few; d_call: TRBD2; v_call: TRBV5-5; j_call: TRBJ2-7; cdr3_nt: TGTGCCAGCAGCCCCCGGACTAGCGGGGGGGCCTTCTACGAGCAGTACTTC; cdr3_aa: CASSPRTSGGAFYEQYF
clone_size: -; d_call: TRBD1; v_call: TRBV6-5; j_call: TRBJ2-7; cdr3_nt: TGTGCCAGCAGGCCGAGGGGGCTCTCCGAGCAGTACTTC; cdr3_aa: CASRPRGLSEQYF
clone_size: -; d_call: -; v_call: TRBV5-1; j_call: TRBJ1-1; cdr3_nt: TGCGCCAGCAGTTTATTAGGGGGAAGGTTCACTGAAGCTTTCTTT; cdr3_aa: CASSLLGGRFTEAFF
clone_size: once; d_call: -; v_call: TRBV18; j_call: TRBJ1-5; cdr3_nt: TGTGCCAGCTCACCCGGTAATCAGCCCCAGCATTTT; cdr3_aa: CASSPGNQPQHF
clone_size: few; d_call: -; v_call: TRBV6-5; j_call: TRBJ1-5; cdr3_nt: TGTGCCAGCAGTTACATACCGGGGTTGGATCAGCCCCAGCATTTT; cdr3_aa: CASSYIPGLDQPQHF
clone_size: -; d_call: TRBD2; v_call: TRBV7-7; j_call: TRBJ2-2; cdr3_nt: TGTGCCAGCAGCTTAACACCCGGGACTAGGGATCCCGGGAACACCGGGGAGCTGTTTTTT; cdr3_aa: CASSLTPGTRDPGNTGELFF
clone_size: -; d_call: -; v_call: TRBV29-1; j_call: TRBJ1-1; cdr3_nt: TGCAGCGCCCTACCACAGGGAATGAACACTGAAGCTTTCTTT; cdr3_aa: CSALPQGMNTEAFF
clone_size: -; d_call: -; v_call: TRBV9; j_call: TRBJ2-5; cdr3_nt: TGTGCCAGCAGCGTAGGCGGTGTTGGGTCCCAGTACTTC; cdr3_aa: CASSVGGVGSQYF
clone_size: -; d_call: -; v_call: TRBV5-3; j_call: TRBJ1-1; cdr3_nt: TGTGCCAGAAGCTTGATTCCCCGGGAAGGCGAAGCTTTCTTT; cdr3_aa: CARSLIPREGEAFF
clone_size: -; d_call: TRBD2; v_call: TRBV6-4; j_call: TRBJ2-2; cdr3_nt: TGTGCCAGCAGTGCCGGGACTAGCACCGGGGAGCTGTTTTTT; cdr3_aa: CASSAGTSTGELFF
clone_size: once; d_call: -; v_call: TRBV27; j_call: TRBJ2-6; cdr3_nt: TGTGCCAGCAGTTTATTCTCCGGGGCCAACGTCCTGACTTTC; cdr3_aa: CASSLFSGANVLTF
clone_size: -; d_call: -; v_call: TRBV7-9; j_call: TRBJ2-7; cdr3_nt: TGTGCCAGCAGCTGGGGACTTTACGAGCAGTACTTC; cdr3_aa: CASSWGLYEQYF
clone_size: -; d_call: -; v_call: TRBV2; j_call: TRBJ2-5; cdr3_nt: TGTGCCAGCAGTGCGGAGGTGGAGACCCAGTACTTC; cdr3_aa: CASSAEVETQYF
clone_size: -; d_call: -; v_call: TRBV21-1; j_call: TRBJ1-5; cdr3_nt: TGTGCCAGCAGCAAAGGAGGGCGGGGGAGGGTTGGCAATCAGCCCCAGCATTTT; cdr3_aa: CASSKGGRGRVGNQPQHF
clone_size: -; d_call: TRBD1; v_call: TRBV4-1; j_call: TRBJ1-1; cdr3_nt: TGCGCCAGCAGCCAAGGGCCCGGACAGGGCAACACTGAAGCTTTCTTT; cdr3_aa: CASSQGPGQGNTEAFF
clone_size: -; d_call: -; v_call: TRBV7-9; j_call: TRBJ1-2; cdr3_nt: TGTGCCAGCAGCACTGGACTGAACCCTAACTATGGCTACACCTTC; cdr3_aa: CASSTGLNPNYGYTF
clone_size: -; d_call: -; v_call: TRBV2; j_call: TRBJ1-5; cdr3_nt: TGTGCCAGCAGGGGAACGCAGGGGAATCAGCCCCAGCATTTT; cdr3_aa: CASRGTQGNQPQHF
clone_size: -; d_call: -; v_call: TRBV7-9; j_call: TRBJ1-1; cdr3_nt: TGTGCCAGCAGCCAAGGGCGGGGAGCTTTCTTT; cdr3_aa: CASSQGRGAFF
clone_size: -; d_call: TRBD1; v_call: TRBV9; j_call: TRBJ2-6; cdr3_nt: TGTGCCAGCAGCGCCCAGGGGGCCTCTGGGGCCAACGTCCTGACTTTC; cdr3_aa: CASSAQGASGANVLTF
clone_size: -; d_call: -; v_call: TRBV14; j_call: TRBJ1-1; cdr3_nt: TGTGCCAGCAGCCTAAGGCAGGGGCTTGGGAACACTGAAGCTTTCTTT; cdr3_aa: CASSLRQGLGNTEAFF
clone_size: few; d_call: TRBD1; v_call: TRBV28; j_call: TRBJ1-5; cdr3_nt: TGTGCCAGCAGTATGGACAGGGGCTACAATCAGCCCCAGCATTTT; cdr3_aa: CASSMDRGYNQPQHF
clone_size: -; d_call: TRBD2; v_call: TRBV11-1; j_call: TRBJ2-2; cdr3_nt: TGTGCCAGCAGCTTTTGGAGTAGCGGGGCTCTGGGAACCGGGGAGCTGTTTTTT; cdr3_aa: CASSFWSSGALGTGELFF
clone_size: -; d_call: -; v_call: TRBV6-5; j_call: TRBJ1-5; cdr3_nt: TGTGCCAGCAGTTTAGGTACAGGGAGCAATCAGCCCCAGCATTTT; cdr3_aa: CASSLGTGSNQPQHF
clone_size: -; d_call: -; v_call: TRBV30; j_call: TRBJ1-1; cdr3_nt: TGTGCCTGGATGCCCGGGACTGAAGCTTTCTTT; cdr3_aa: CAWMPGTEAFF
clone_size: -; d_call: -; v_call: TRBV7-2; j_call: TRBJ2-7; cdr3_nt: TGTGCCAGCAGCTTCCCCGAACGGGGAAAGGGATACGAGCAGTACTTC; cdr3_aa: CASSFPERGKGYEQYF
clone_size: -; d_call: TRBD1; v_call: TRBV29-1; j_call: TRBJ1-2; cdr3_nt: TGCAGCGTTGATGGACAGGAGAATAACTATGGCTACACCTTC; cdr3_aa: CSVDGQENNYGYTF
clone_size: -; d_call: TRBD1; v_call: TRBV5-3; j_call: TRBJ2-7; cdr3_nt: TGTGCCAGAAGCTTGAAGCCAGGGGGCACCTACGAGCAGTACTTC; cdr3_aa: CARSLKPGGTYEQYF
clone_size: -; d_call: -; v_call: TRBV5-4; j_call: TRBJ1-2; cdr3_nt: TGTGCCAGCAGCTGGATGGGACAAGCCGACTATGGCTACACCTTC; cdr3_aa: CASSWMGQADYGYTF
clone_size: few; d_call: TRBD1; v_call: TRBV27; j_call: TRBJ2-4; cdr3_nt: TGTGCCAGCATGGGACAGGGAAACATTCAGTACTTC; cdr3_aa: CASMGQGNIQYF
clone_size: -; d_call: -; v_call: TRBV19; j_call: TRBJ1-5; cdr3_nt: TGTGCCAGTAGTAGACAAGTAAGGAATCAGCCCCAGCATTTT; cdr3_aa: CASSRQVRNQPQHF
clone_size: -; d_call: TRBD1; v_call: TRBV9; j_call: TRBJ2-7; cdr3_nt: TGTGCCAGCAGCGGCGGGACAGGGGTTTACGAGCAGTACTTC; cdr3_aa: CASSGGTGVYEQYF
clone_size: -; d_call: TRBD1; v_call: TRBV10-3; j_call: TRBJ2-1; cdr3_nt: TGTGCCTCCAGGACGGGACAGGGCGACGAGCAGTTCTTC; cdr3_aa: CASRTGQGDEQFF
clone_size: -; d_call: -; v_call: TRBV13; j_call: TRBJ2-6; cdr3_nt: TGTGCCAGCAGCTCCACGAGCTCTGGGGCCAACGTCCTGACTTTC; cdr3_aa: CASSSTSSGANVLTF
clone_size: few; d_call: -; v_call: TRBV15; j_call: TRBJ1-1; cdr3_nt: TGTGCCACCAGCACTGTGAACACTGAAGCTTTCTTT; cdr3_aa: CATSTVNTEAFF
clone_size: -; d_call: -; v_call: TRBV6-1; j_call: TRBJ1-5; cdr3_nt: TGTGCCAGCACCGGTCAGGCCCGCTTCCAGCCCCAGCATTTT; cdr3_aa: CASTGQARFQPQHF
clone_size: -; d_call: TRBD1; v_call: TRBV19; j_call: TRBJ1-5; cdr3_nt: TGTGCCAGTAGTCTAGGACAGGGGATCAATCAGCCCCAGCATTTT; cdr3_aa: CASSLGQGINQPQHF
clone_size: -; d_call: -; v_call: TRBV5-1; j_call: TRBJ1-2; cdr3_nt: TGCGCCAGCAGCGAAGGGACATCAACAAGAGCTAACTATGGCTACACCTTC; cdr3_aa: CASSEGTSTRANYGYTF
clone_size: -; d_call: -; v_call: TRBV4-3; j_call: TRBJ1-1; cdr3_nt: TGCGCCAGCAGCCAAGGGCCGGAAGCTTTCTTT; cdr3_aa: CASSQGPEAFF
clone_size: once; d_call: -; v_call: TRBV21-1; j_call: TRBJ2-7; cdr3_nt: TGTGCCAGCGACAGGTTGGGTAGCTCCTACGAGCAGTACTTC; cdr3_aa: CASDRLGSSYEQYF
clone_size: few; d_call: TRBD1; v_call: TRBV2; j_call: TRBJ1-6; cdr3_nt: TGTGCCAGCAGTGCAGGGGGCCGGAATTCACCCCTCCACTTT; cdr3_aa: CASSAGGRNSPLHF
clone_size: -; d_call: TRBD1; v_call: TRBV5-8; j_call: TRBJ2-7; cdr3_nt: TGTGCCAGCAGCTTGACCGGGACAGGGGCCTACGAGCAGTACTTC; cdr3_aa: CASSLTGTGAYEQYF
clone_size: -; d_call: TRBD2; v_call: TRBV7-8; j_call: TRBJ2-1; cdr3_nt: TGTGCCAGCACCCCTAAGCGGGGTTATTTCGATGAGCAGTTCTTC; cdr3_aa: CASTPKRGYFDEQFF